One and the same sample provided the 11 T cell receptor beta chains below, sequenced in a study of T cells after yellow fever vaccination. TCRdb reprocessed the 5' RACE reads with MiXCR, giving one entry per CDR3 protein. The repertoire holds about 4,800 distinct CDR3 sequences, 6.5% to 8.5% seen once, with 1.4% in the top ten. Material: PBMCs, either bulk or a sorted T-cell subset (CD4+, CD8+, memory, or dextramer-sorted; not recorded which), obtained 15 days after the yellow fever booster vaccination. These receptors all stem from a man aged 25-40 years who received the YFV17D yellow fever vaccine.

In this sample, this clonotype turned up many times. The chain links TRBV7-2 to TRBJ2-7, with D tentatively TRBD2 (5 bases). Trimming shortened V by 1 base and J by 3 bases, and 16 bases separated the two germline ends. This CDR3 is built from 16 residues. Germline CDR1 reads SGHTA; CDR2 reads FQGNSA. The DNA for the CDR3 is TGTGCCAGCAGCTTAGGAGTAGCGATCCGCGTCTACGAGCAGTACTTC. It translates to CASSLGVAIRVYEQYF.

Sample share makes this clonotype medium-sized. CDR3 nucleotides: TGCAGTGCCTCAACTGGACGGAATAGTGCCGGGGAGCTGTTTTTT. Protein: CSASTGRNSAGELFF. The J gene is TRBJ2-2, the V gene TRBV20-1, with D unclear. V was pared by 6 bases and J by 6 bases, with 20 bases between. There are 15 residues in the CDR3. Germline V gene data show CDR1 as DFQATT and CDR2 as SNEGSKA (reference sequence).

This clonotype appeared many times. The J gene is TRBJ1-6, the V gene TRBV4-2; D gene uncertain. The CDR3 has 14 residues. Germline CDR1 and CDR2: LGHNA and YNFKEQ. The V gene lost 0 bases and the J gene lost 10 bases, with 10 bases spanning the gap. The CDR3 sequence: CASSQDLEVSPLHF. Written as DNA, the CDR3 is TGTGCCAGCAGCCAAGACTTGGAGGTCTCACCCCTCCACTTT.

This clonotype is medium-sized (0.01 to 0.1%) by share. The V and J genes are TRBV19 and TRBJ2-1; TRBD1 agrees at 11 bases. The CDR3 totals 14 residues. Germline-derived CDR1 and CDR2 are LNHDA and SQIVND (reference sequence). V shed 5 bases, J shed 8 bases, and the junction held 5 bases outside the gene matches. The CDR3 sequence: CASSARTGGDEQFF. CDR3 sequence (DNA): TGTGCCAGTAGTGCTCGGACAGGGGGCGATGAGCAGTTCTTC.

This clonotype is labeled medium-sized. The chain links TRBV20-1 to TRBJ1-1, with 8 bases that match TRBD1. The CDR3 has 14 amino acids. Unmatched junction bases numbered 9, after V lost 5 bases and J lost 4 bases. Germline CDR1 DFQATT, CDR2 SNEGSKA (reference sequence). This CDR3 is CSASAGQESTEAFF. The CDR3 nucleotides read TGCAGTGCTTCTGCGGGACAGGAGAGCACTGAAGCTTTCTTT.

This clonotype is medium-sized. This chain connects TRBV29-1 to TRBJ1-2; possibly TRBD1 for D (6 bases). CDR1 is SQVTM and CDR2 is ANQGSEA in the germline V gene. The CDR3 sequence is 13 residues long. V gave up 4 bases and J gave up 7 bases, with 16 bases separating them. CDR3 in amino acids: CSVVWDKGGGYTF. The CDR3 DNA reads TGCAGCGTTGTGTGGGACAAAGGCGGTGGCTACACCTTC. The variable domain in full, completed from reference TRBV29-1 and TRBJ1-2, reads SAVISQKPSRDICQRGTSLTIQCQVDSQVTMMFWYRQQPGQSLTLIATANQGSEATYESGFVIDKFPISRPNLTFSTLTVSNMSPEDSSIYLCSVVWDKGGGYTFGSGTRLTVV.

This clonotype qualifies as medium-sized (0.01 to 0.1%). This chain links TRBV5-1 with TRBJ2-2, with D possibly matching TRBD2 (6 bases). V was cut by 4 bases and J by 5 bases, with 15 bases left in between. Per the germline V gene, CDR1 is SGHRS and CDR2 is YFSETQ. The CDR3 sequence is 15 residues long. In nucleotides, the CDR3 is TGCGCCAGCAGCCCGTCGGGAGTAGGGACCGGGGAGCTGTTTTTT. Its protein product is CASSPSGVGTGELFF.

In this sample, this clonotype is medium-sized (0.01 to 0.1%). The chain employs TRBV5-5 and TRBJ1-5; tentatively, D is TRBD1 (5 bases). The CDR3 is made up of 16 amino acids. Germline V gene lookup returns CDR1 SGHKS and CDR2 YYEKEE (reference sequence). The V end lost 5 bases, the J end lost 6 bases, and 21 bases lay between the germline ends. The CDR3 DNA sequence: TGTGCCAGCAGTTCGGGGGACCATATACCCAGTCAGCCCCAGCATTTT. Translating gives CASSSGDHIPSQPQHF.

J is TRBJ1-2 and V is TRBV3-1; TRBD1 aligns across 9 bases. The CDR3 sequence is 15 residues long. Trimming at V came to 11 bases and at J to 9 bases, leaving 19 bases not matched to a gene. Germline lookup yields CDR1 LGHDT and CDR2 YNNKEL (reference sequence). The CDR3 DNA reads TGTGCCTGCACCAGCCAGGACAGGGGCGATCTCCGCTACACCTTC. This encodes CACTSQDRGDLRYTF.

This clonotype qualifies as medium-sized. This chain's CDR3 is CASLGKAGGSYEQYF. The CDR3, as DNA: TGTGCCAGCCTGGGCAAAGCGGGAGGGTCCTACGAGCAGTACTTC. V gene TRBV27 combines with J gene TRBJ2-7; 10 bases are a match to TRBD2. The CDR3 has 15 amino acids. Germline CDR1 reads MNHEY; CDR2 reads SMNVEV (reference sequence). The ends lost 8 bases at V and 1 base at J; junction bases unmatched: 8.

Relative to its sample, this clonotype is medium-sized. V and J are TRBV15 and TRBJ2-7; a possible D gene is TRBD1 (6 bases). The CDR3 is made up of 14 amino acids. Deletions cut 2 bases from V and 3 bases from J, with 11 bases between. Germline-derived CDR1 and CDR2 are LNHNV and YYDKDF (reference sequence). CDR3 nucleotide sequence: TGTGCCACCAGCAGATCCACAGGGTACTACGAGCAGTACTTC. It yields the protein CATSRSTGYYEQYF.